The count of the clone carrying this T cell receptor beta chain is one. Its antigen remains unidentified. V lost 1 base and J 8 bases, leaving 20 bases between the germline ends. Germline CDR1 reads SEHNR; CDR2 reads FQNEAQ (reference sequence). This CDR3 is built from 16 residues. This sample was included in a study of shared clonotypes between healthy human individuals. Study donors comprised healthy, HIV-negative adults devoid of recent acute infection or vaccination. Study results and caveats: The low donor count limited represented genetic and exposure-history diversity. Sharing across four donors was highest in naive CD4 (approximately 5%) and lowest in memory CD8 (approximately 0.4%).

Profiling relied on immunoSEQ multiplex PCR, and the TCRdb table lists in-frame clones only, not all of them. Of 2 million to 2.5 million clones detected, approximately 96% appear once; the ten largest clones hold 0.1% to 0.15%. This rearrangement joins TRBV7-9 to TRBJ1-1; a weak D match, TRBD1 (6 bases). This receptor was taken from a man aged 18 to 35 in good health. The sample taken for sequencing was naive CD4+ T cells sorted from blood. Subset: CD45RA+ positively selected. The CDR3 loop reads CASSLDNLQGRGEAFF. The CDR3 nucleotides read TGTGCCAGCAGCTTAGATAATCTACAGGGCCGCGGAGAAGCTTTCTTT.